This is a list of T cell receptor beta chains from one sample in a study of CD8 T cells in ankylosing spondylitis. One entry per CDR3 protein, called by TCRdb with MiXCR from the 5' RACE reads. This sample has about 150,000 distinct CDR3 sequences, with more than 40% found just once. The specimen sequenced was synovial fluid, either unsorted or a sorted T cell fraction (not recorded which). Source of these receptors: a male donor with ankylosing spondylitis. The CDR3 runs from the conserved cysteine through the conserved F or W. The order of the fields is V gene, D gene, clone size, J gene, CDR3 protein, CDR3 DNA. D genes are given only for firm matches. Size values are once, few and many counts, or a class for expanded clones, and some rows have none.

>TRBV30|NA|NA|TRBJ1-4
CAWSVYPQVGEKLFF
TGTGCCTGGAGTGTTTATCCCCAGGTGGGCGAAAAACTGTTTTTT
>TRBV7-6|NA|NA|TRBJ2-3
CASSLGDSLGDTQYF
TGTGCCAGCAGCTTAGGGGACTCTCTTGGGGATACGCAGTATTTT
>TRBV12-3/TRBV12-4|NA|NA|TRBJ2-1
CASSSQGFPEQFF
TGTGCCAGCAGTTCACAGGGTTTCCCTGAGCAGTTCTTC
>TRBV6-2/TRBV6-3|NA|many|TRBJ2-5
CASSNILEETQYF
TGTGCCAGCAGTAACATTCTAGAAGAGACCCAGTACTTC
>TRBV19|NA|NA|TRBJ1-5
CASSIWSSKPQHF
TGTGCCAGTAGTATTTGGTCGTCGAAGCCCCAGCATTTT
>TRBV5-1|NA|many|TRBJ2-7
CASSWGQTYEQYF
TGCGCCAGCAGCTGGGGCCAGACCTACGAGCAGTACTTC
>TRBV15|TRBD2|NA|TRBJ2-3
CATSSRRGSTDTQYF
TGTGCCACCAGCAGTCGGCGGGGGAGCACAGATACGCAGTATTTT
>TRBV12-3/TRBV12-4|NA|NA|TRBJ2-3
CASSPRLGSQYF
TGTGCCAGCAGTCCAAGATTGGGATCGCAGTATTTT
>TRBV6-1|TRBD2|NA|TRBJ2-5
CASSEWLAGWKETQYF
TGTGCCAGCAGTGAATGGCTAGCGGGATGGAAAGAGACCCAGTACTTC
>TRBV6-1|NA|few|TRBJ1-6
CASSDPSYSYNSPLHF
TGTGCCAGCAGTGATCCAAGCTACTCCTATAATTCACCCCTCCACTTT
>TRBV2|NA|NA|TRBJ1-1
CASSEAGQYTPGTEAFF
TGTGCCAGCAGTGAAGCCGGACAGTATACCCCGGGTACTGAAGCTTTCTTT
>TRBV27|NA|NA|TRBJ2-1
CASSYYGPSSYNEQFF
TGTGCCAGCAGTTACTACGGGCCGAGCTCCTACAATGAGCAGTTCTTC
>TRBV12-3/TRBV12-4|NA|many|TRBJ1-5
CASSPSPGGQPQHF
TGTGCCAGCAGTCCATCCCCCGGCGGTCAGCCCCAGCATTTT
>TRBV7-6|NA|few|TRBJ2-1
CASSLVGDEQFF
TGTGCCAGCAGCCTGGTGGGGGATGAGCAGTTCTTC
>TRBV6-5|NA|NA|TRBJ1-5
CASSYSSWGQPQHF
TGTGCCAGCAGTTACTCGAGCTGGGGTCAGCCCCAGCATTTT
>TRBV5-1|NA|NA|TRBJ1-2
CASSLSTLGDYGYTF
TGCGCCAGCAGCTTGTCCACCCTGGGGGACTATGGCTACACCTTC
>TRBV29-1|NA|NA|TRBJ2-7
CSVEDSAGTEQYF
TGCAGCGTTGAAGATTCGGCAGGGACCGAGCAGTACTTC
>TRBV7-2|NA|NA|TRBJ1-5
CASSLIGNFGLNQPQHF
TGTGCCAGCAGCTTAATAGGGAACTTCGGGCTCAATCAGCCCCAGCATTTT
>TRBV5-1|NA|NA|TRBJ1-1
CASSLRVTNTEAFF
TGCGCCAGCAGCTTGCGGGTGACGAACACTGAAGCTTTCTTT
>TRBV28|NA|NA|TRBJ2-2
CASSLNGVWNTGELFF
TGTGCCAGCAGTTTGAATGGGGTTTGGAACACCGGGGAGCTGTTTTTT
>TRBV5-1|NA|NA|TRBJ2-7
CASSLASPRSYEQYF
TGCGCCAGCAGCTTGGCTAGCCCGAGATCCTACGAGCAGTACTTC
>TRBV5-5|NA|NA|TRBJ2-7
CASSPSDSSSLYEQYF
TGTGCCAGCAGCCCGTCGGACTCCTCATCCCTCTACGAGCAGTACTTC
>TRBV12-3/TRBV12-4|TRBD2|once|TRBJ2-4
CASSPRLAGGRASKNIQYF
TGTGCCAGCAGTCCCCGACTAGCGGGAGGACGGGCGTCCAAAAACATTCAGTACTTC
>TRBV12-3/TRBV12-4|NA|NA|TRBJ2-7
CASSPVQPPIYEQYF
TGTGCCAGCAGTCCGGTCCAGCCCCCTATCTACGAGCAGTACTTC
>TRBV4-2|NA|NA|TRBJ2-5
CASSQGWGTPQETQYF
TGTGCCAGCAGCCAAGGCTGGGGGACACCTCAAGAGACCCAGTACTTC
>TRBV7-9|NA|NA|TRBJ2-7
CASSLEWEPDYEQYF
TGTGCCAGCAGCTTAGAGTGGGAACCAGACTACGAGCAGTACTTC
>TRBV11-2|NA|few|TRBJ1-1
CASSFLSTEAFF
TGTGCCAGCAGCTTTCTTAGTACTGAAGCTTTCTTT
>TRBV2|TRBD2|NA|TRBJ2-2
CASSEEGLLAGADTGELFF
TGTGCCAGCAGTGAGGAGGGGCTACTAGCGGGAGCCGACACCGGGGAGCTGTTTTTT
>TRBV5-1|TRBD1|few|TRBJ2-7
CASGLMTGDYEQYF
TGCGCCAGCGGACTGATGACAGGGGACTACGAGCAGTACTTC
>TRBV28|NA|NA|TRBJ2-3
CASSLWRAGHLTDTQFF
TGTGCCAGCAGTTTATGGCGAGCGGGACACCTCACAGATACGCAGTTTTTT
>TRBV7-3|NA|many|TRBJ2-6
CASSPQTSGANVLTF
TGTGCCAGCAGCCCCCAAACCTCTGGGGCCAACGTCCTGACTTTC
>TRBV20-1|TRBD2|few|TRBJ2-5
CSARALLAGGETQYF
TGCAGTGCTAGAGCACTCCTAGCGGGAGGGGAGACCCAGTACTTC
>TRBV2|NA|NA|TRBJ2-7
CARGRGLHRLTATEEQYF
TGTGCCAGGGGCCGCGGGCTTCACAGATTGACCGCGACGGAGGAGCAGTACTTC
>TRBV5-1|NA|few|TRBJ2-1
CASSLCCLTGPNEQFF
TGCGCCAGCAGCTTGTGTTGCCTCACAGGTCCCAATGAGCAGTTCTTC
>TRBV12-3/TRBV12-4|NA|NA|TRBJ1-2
CASSLLDYGYTF
TGTGCCAGCAGTTTACTGGACTATGGCTACACCTTC
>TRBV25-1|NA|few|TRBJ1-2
CASSDRGSYGYTF
TGTGCCAGCAGTGACAGGGGCAGCTATGGCTACACCTTC
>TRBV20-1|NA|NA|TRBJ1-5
CSARDRAARKRAQHF
TGCAGTGCTAGAGACCGGGCAGCCCGAAAGAGGGCCCAGCATTTT
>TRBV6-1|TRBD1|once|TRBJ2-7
CASSEFSRDRASYEQYF
TGTGCCAGCAGTGAATTCTCCCGGGACAGGGCATCCTACGAGCAGTACTTC
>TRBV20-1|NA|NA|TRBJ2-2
CSARDLAGPDTGELFF
TGCAGTGCTAGAGATCTGGCAGGGCCGGACACCGGGGAGCTGTTTTTT
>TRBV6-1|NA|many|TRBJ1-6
CASRSGTTNSPLHF
TGTGCCAGCAGATCCGGGACAACGAATTCACCCCTCCACTTT
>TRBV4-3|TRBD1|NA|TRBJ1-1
CASSQAGTGNAEAFF
TGCGCCAGCAGCCAGGCCGGGACAGGGAACGCTGAAGCTTTCTTT
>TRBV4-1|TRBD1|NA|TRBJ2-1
CASSQVGDREDNEQFF
TGCGCCAGCAGCCAAGTCGGGGACAGGGAGGACAATGAGCAGTTCTTC
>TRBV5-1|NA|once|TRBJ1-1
CASSLHSETEAFF
TGCGCCAGCAGCCTTCACAGTGAAACTGAAGCTTTCTTT
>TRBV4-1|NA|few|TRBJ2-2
CASSQDRTGELFF
TGCGCCAGCAGCCAAGATCGCACCGGGGAGCTGTTTTTT
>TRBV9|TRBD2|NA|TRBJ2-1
CASSSWTSGNEQFF
TGTGCCAGCAGCTCGTGGACTAGCGGAAATGAGCAGTTCTTC